The 8 T cell receptor beta chains listed next were all sequenced from one sample in a study of blood T cells in healthy people across ages (dated by TCRdb to between 2014 and 2017). The library was obtained by 5' RACE. TCRdb records Illumina HiSeq 2500 as the sequencer. A second PCR of about 7 to 12 cycles was run with a J-beta primer mix and a sample-barcoded 5' primer. TCRdb redid the processing of the public reads, applying fastp at Q25 and MiXCR, and retained in-frame beta chains. Here each entry gathers all rows of one CDR3 protein and keeps the most common genes and DNA. Within this sample are fewer than 1.5 million distinct CDR3 sequences, with approximately 40% of them counted one time only. Roughly 7.9% of the sample is held by the ten biggest clonotypes. Sequenced input: blood. These receptors were obtained from a woman aged 18 to 35 in good health.

Notes on this clonotype: This may be a read error, as it is one base from a much larger clone. The rearrangement uses TRBV29-1 and TRBJ2-5, with 12 bases matching TRBD2. Germline-derived CDR1 and CDR2 are SQVTM and ANQGSEA. There are 14 residues in the CDR3. V dropped 0 bases and J dropped 11; count of bases not matched to a gene: 7. The CDR3 here is CSVEEGLAGYEQYF. The CDR3 DNA is TGCAGCGTTGAAGAGGGACTAGCGGGTTATGAGCAGTACTTC.

Only a few counts were recorded for this clonotype. The chain is built from TRBV14 and TRBJ2-1, with D perhaps TRBD1 (5 bases). Trimming left V 0 bases short and J 7 bases short, with 16 bases between. The CDR3 spans 16 residues. Germline V lookup: CDR1 SGHDN, CDR2 FVKESK. The CDR3 DNA is TGTGCCAGCAGCCAAGATAGGGCAGGGTTGGGGAATGAGCAGTTCTTC. It codes for CASSQDRAGLGNEQFF. Full variable domain (missing parts from reference TRBV14 and TRBJ2-1): EAGVTQFPSHSVIEKGQTVTLRCDPISGHDNLYWYRRVMGKEIKFLLHFVKESKQDESGMPNNRFLAERTGGTYSTLKVQPAELEDSGVYFCASSQDRAGLGNEQFFGPGTRLTVL.

The chain has TRBV15 and TRBJ2-7; 14 positions match TRBD2. The CDR3 has 15 residues. Germline CDR1 reads LNHNV; CDR2 reads YYDKDF (reference sequence). Unmatched junction bases numbered 4, after V lost 2 bases and J lost 7 bases. CDR3 region: CATSRPGLAGDEQYF. The CDR3 DNA is TGTGCCACCAGCAGACCGGGACTAGCGGGAGATGAGCAGTACTTC.

This clonotype was seen only a few times. J is TRBJ2-7 and V is TRBV20-1, with D perhaps TRBD2 (6 bases). The CDR3 length is 14 residues. V was pared by 5 bases and J by 2 bases, with 16 bases between. CDR1 and CDR2 (germline): DFQATT, SNEGSKA (reference sequence). The CDR3 region has the DNA TGCAGTGCTCTCGATGGCGGGGTTCCCTACGAGCAGTACTTC. The encoded protein is CSALDGGVPYEQYF.

V usage is TRBV20-1 and J usage is TRBJ2-1; D gene uncertain. This CDR3 is 12 amino acids long. Germline CDR1 is DFQATT and CDR2 is SNEGSKA (reference sequence). Between the trimmed V and J ends, which lost 5 bases and 8 bases, there was a span of 13 bases. In DNA form, the CDR3 reads TGCAGTGCTCGGAACGACGGATATGAGCAGTTCTTC. Its protein product is CSARNDGYEQFF.

The table lists this clonotype with a count of one. This chain connects TRBV5-1 to TRBJ2-6; D remains ambiguous. CDR1 SGHRS and CDR2 YFSETQ come from the germline V gene. Trimming took 0 bases from V and 2 from J, leaving 9 bases between them. The CDR3 runs 16 residues. CDR3 protein: CASSLGGSAGANVLTF. DNA of the CDR3: TGCGCCAGCAGCTTGGGTGGGTCGGCTGGGGCCAACGTCCTGACTTTC.

The chain carries TRBV10-3 and TRBJ2-5, with 12 bases identical to TRBD2. Per the germline V gene, CDR1 is ENHRY and CDR2 is SYGVKD. The V gene end was trimmed by 5 bases and the J gene end by 3 bases; junction bases not matched to a gene: 7. The CDR3 has 16 residues. The CDR3 region has the DNA TGTGCCATCAGTAGATCTAGCGGGGGGGCCGAAGAGACCCAGTACTTC. This translates into CAISRSSGGAEETQYF.

This clonotype was picked up a small number of times. This chain uses TRBV5-1 with TRBJ1-1; D is ambiguous. V dropped 4 bases and J dropped 6 bases, with 13 bases sitting between them. The CDR3 is made up of 13 amino acids. CDR1 SGHRS and CDR2 YFSETQ come from the germline V gene. For the CDR3, the DNA is TGCGCCAGCAGCACAATCAATCAAGCTGAAGCTTTCTTT. Translated, it gives CASSTINQAEAFF. Using reference TRBV5-1 and TRBJ1-1 for the parts outside the CDR3, the full variable domain is KAGVTQTPRYLIKTRGQQVTLSCSPISGHRSVSWYQQTPGQGLQFLFEYFSETQRNKGNFPGRFSGRQFSNSRSEMNVSTLELGDSALYLCASSTINQAEAFFGQGTRLTVV.